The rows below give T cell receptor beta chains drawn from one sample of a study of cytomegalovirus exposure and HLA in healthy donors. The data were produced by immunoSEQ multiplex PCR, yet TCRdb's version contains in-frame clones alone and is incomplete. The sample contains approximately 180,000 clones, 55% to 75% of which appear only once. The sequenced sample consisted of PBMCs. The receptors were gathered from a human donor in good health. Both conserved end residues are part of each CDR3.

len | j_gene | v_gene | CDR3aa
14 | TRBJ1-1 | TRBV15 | CATSLPGQGCEAFF
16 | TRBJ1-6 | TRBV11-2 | CASSLETGRVNSPLHF
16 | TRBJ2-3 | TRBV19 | CASSMGLAGGPDTQYF
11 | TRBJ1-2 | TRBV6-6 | CASMQGRGYTF
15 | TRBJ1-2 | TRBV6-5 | CASSYERQGGYGYTF
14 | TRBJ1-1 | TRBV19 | CASQGGGGHTEAFF
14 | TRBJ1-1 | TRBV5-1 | CASSPSGGNTEAFF
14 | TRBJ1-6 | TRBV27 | CASHPQGLNSPLHF
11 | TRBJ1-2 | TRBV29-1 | CSVGDSYGYTF
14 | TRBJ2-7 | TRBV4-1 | CASSPLLTGGEQYF
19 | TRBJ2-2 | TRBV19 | CASRPGTSGGALRAGELFF
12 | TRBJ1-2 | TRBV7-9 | CASSADSYGYTF
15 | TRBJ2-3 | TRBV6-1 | CASSEDLGAADTQYF
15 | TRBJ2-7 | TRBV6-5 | CASSPGGAGIYEQYF
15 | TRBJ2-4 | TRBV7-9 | CASSLAGQSQNIQYF
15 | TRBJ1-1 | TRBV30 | CAWSGVQGANTEAFF
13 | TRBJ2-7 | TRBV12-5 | CASAMTPSYEQYF
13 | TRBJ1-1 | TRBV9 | CASSLQWGGEAFF
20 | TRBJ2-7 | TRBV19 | CASSTRTVKSANLLTYEQYF
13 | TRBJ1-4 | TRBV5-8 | CASSRTVNEKLFF
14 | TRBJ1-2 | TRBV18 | CASSPPLEGYGYTF
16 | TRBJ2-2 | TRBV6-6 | CASSQAPGQLTGELFF
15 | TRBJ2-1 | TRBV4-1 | CASSSRRTGDNEQFF
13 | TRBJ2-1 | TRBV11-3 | CASSPRTSAERFF
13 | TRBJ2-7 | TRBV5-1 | CASSSQVSYEQYF
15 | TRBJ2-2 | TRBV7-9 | CASSLDVGNTGELFF
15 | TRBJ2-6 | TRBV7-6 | CASSLGGPGANVLTF
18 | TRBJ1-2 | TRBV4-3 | CASSHTRLGPGANYGYTF
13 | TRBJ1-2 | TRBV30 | CVLRRGAVYGYTF
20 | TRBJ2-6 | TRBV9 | CASSGRPYRETSSGANVLTF
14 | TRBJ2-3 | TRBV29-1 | CSVARSPGTDTQYF
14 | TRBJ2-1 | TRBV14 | CASSQYSSYNEQFF
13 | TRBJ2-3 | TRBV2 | CASKTDSTDTQYF
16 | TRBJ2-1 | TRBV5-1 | CASSLQLAGGYNEQFF
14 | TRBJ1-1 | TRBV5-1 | CASSLFRMNTEAFF
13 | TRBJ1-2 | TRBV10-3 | CAISGGGTYGYTF
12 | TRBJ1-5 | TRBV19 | CAGGTGRQPQHF
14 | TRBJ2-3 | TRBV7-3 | CASSGQGQTDTQYF
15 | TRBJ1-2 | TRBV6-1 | CASSLWTGSTYGYTF
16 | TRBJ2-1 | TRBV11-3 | CASSFDRYSSYNEQFF
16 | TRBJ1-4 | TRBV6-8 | CASSYGATAQDEKLFF
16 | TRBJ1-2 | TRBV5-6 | CASSSKSGGSPYGYTF
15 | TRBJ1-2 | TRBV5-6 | CASSVPIRVIEGYTF
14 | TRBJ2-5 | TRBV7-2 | CASSLAVTRGTQYF
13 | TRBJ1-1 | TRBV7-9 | CASSSTAHIEAFF
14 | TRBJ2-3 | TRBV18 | CASSLDSGGDTQYF
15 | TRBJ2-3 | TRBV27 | CASSLESGGTDTQYF
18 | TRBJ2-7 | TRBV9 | CASSVAPSGTPTAYEQYF
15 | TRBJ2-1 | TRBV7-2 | CASSLASGGINEQFF
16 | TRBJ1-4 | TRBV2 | CASSYRSGQINEKLFF
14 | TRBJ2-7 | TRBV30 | CAWSTGTGNYEQYF
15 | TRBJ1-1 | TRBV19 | CASSKPGQGNTEAFF
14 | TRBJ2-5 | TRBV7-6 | CASSSLAGTINQYF
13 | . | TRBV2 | CASGGTFSYEQYF
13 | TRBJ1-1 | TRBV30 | CAWRSTVNTEAFF
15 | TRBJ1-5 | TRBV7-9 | CASSPKGQSNQPQHF
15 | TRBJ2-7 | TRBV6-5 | CASSSPGQRTYEQYF
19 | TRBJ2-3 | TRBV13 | CASSLLLSLNRGGTDTQYF
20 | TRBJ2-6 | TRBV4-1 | CASSQGRGQGPLPGANVLTF
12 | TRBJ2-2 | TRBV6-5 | CASSRGYGELFF